A selection of T cell receptor beta chains follows, all from one sample in a study of blood T cell repertoires in COVID-19. This table comes from immunoSEQ multiplex PCR, and its TCRdb copy is limited to in-frame clones, with some not included. The sample has about 190,000 clones, about 77% seen once. Sequencing input: peripheral blood. The source of these receptors is a woman older than 75 with active or convalescent COVID-19. Both conserved end residues are part of each CDR3. Each record gives: clone size, V gene, CDR3 protein. The listing skips clone size in some rows; elsewhere it reads once, few, many or a size class.

size: .
V: TRBV6-2/TRBV6-3
CDR3: CASSRLGGQYF

size: medium-sized
V: TRBV4-1
CDR3: CASSQEADNTQYF

size: .
V: TRBV4-1
CDR3: CASSHPSSQGTYEQYF

size: .
V: TRBV2
CDR3: CASSELGQSNEKLFF

size: .
V: TRBV10-3
CDR3: CAITPGQGTDTQYF

size: .
V: TRBV29-1
CDR3: CSVVFGQGTYEQYF

size: .
V: TRBV3-1/TRBV3-2
CDR3: CASSQSGLPSTDTQYF

size: .
V: TRBV7-8
CDR3: CASSLDRGLETQYF

size: .
V: TRBV5-6
CDR3: CASSLTSGVTTDTQYF

size: .
V: TRBV5-4
CDR3: CASSLGTGQETQYF

size: .
V: TRBV2
CDR3: CASSEAIVTGEQYF

size: .
V: TRBV18
CDR3: CASSPYRDGYTF

size: .
V: TRBV7-6
CDR3: CASGRQMNTEAFF

size: few
V: TRBV11-3
CDR3: CASSLGGDRDYEQYF

size: .
V: TRBV10-3
CDR3: CAISNRFDGTGELFF

size: .
V: TRBV5-1
CDR3: CASSFQGADSPLHF

size: .
V: TRBV10-1
CDR3: CASSEGRGMNTEAFF

size: .
V: TRBV19
CDR3: CATSPQSGGSANEQFF

size: .
V: TRBV6-1
CDR3: CASSEAPSSGGGQETQYF

size: once
V: TRBV2
CDR3: CASTAYNEQFF